The present entry profiles one TCR beta chain with its context. Its antigen is undetermined. This entry belongs to a study of vaccination and CD4 T cells after COVID-19. As for the study in general: A positive SARS-CoV-2 nasal swab PCR result was recorded for each convalescent patient; about 9 were mild and one severe. Six males and four females, two of them Hispanic, were enrolled as convalescents.

An Oncomine TCR Beta short-read assay was used to sequence the DNA from cultured CD4+ T cells. MiXCR was run by TCRdb on the PCR reads, yielding one entry per CDR3 protein. The table records 15,000 to 20,000 distinct CDR3 sequences, around 50% of them present only once. Treatment defined: approximately 9-day PBMC culture with coronavirus spike peptide pools or control peptides (ViraFEST assay). PCR positivity was dated March to December 2020, before US Alpha, Beta and Delta variants. Peptide pools at approximately 10 ug/ml and IL-2 at 8 to 10 IU/ml were added to cultures of 1.5 million to 2 million PBMCs per well. Germline loops: CDR1 MNHEY, CDR2 SVGAGI. The CDR3 is 16 residues long. Trimming removed 4 bases at V and 6 bases at J, with 18 bases between.

The V gene is TRBV6-5, the J gene TRBJ2-2; D possibly corresponds to TRBD2 (6 bases). This receptor was obtained from a human donor who had recovered from COVID-19. The sequenced material came from CD4+ T cells from blood, cultured in vitro. The CDR3 spells CASSSPRGGNPGELFF. The DNA of the CDR3 is TGTGCCAGCAGTTCGCCGCGGGGCGGGAATCCCGGGGAGCTGTTTTTT.